The 3 T cell receptor beta chains in this list originate from one sample, sequenced in a study of shared clonotypes between healthy human individuals. Only in-frame clones appear in the TCRdb table, and some are missing; sequencing was by immunoSEQ multiplex PCR. This sample carries 2 million to 2.5 million clones, about 93% of them seen once, and the ten largest clones take roughly 1.7%. The naive CD8 population came from CD45RO-negative cells selected for CCR7, without terminally differentiated effector memory CD45RA+ cells. The sequenced sample consisted of naive CD8+ T cells from PBMCs. Receptor source: a man aged 18 to 35 in good health. Some clones in this sample may be carry-over from other donors' samples.

The chain employs TRBV6-5 and TRBJ2-5; tentatively, D is TRBD2 (5 bases). The V gene lost 0 bases and the J gene lost 5 bases, with 10 bases spanning the gap. The CDR3 runs 14 residues. Germline lookup yields CDR1 MNHEY and CDR2 SVGAGI. The CDR3 DNA reads TGTGCCAGCAGTTACTCGACTCCGGGGGAGACCCAGTACTTC. Translated, it gives CASSYSTPGETQYF.

The chain uses TRBV29-1 and TRBJ2-7; 7 bases are shared with TRBD2. This CDR3 spans 11 amino acids. Germline V CDR1 and CDR2: SQVTM, ANQGSEA. CDR3 nucleotides: TGCAGTGGCGGGGGAGTCTACGAGCAGTACTTC. Its protein product is CSGGGVYEQYF.

The V and J genes are TRBV27 and TRBJ2-1, with TRBD2 matching over 11 bases. This CDR3 comprises 17 residues. Unmatched junction bases numbered 9, after V lost 5 bases and J lost 3 bases. The germline gives CDR1 MNHEY, CDR2 SMNVEV (reference sequence). CDR3 amino acids: CASSVTSGSPYYNEQFF. In DNA, the CDR3 is TGTGCCAGCAGTGTCACTAGCGGGAGCCCCTACTACAATGAGCAGTTCTTC.